This TCR beta chain was identified during a study of CXCR3-negative and CXCR3-positive naive CD8 T cells. Study-wide points: Expression of CXCR3 was partially reduced after cryopreservation, and fresh PBMCs were used in most assays.

The libraries of TRB cDNA were constructed through 5' RACE using UMI labels. TCRdb reworked the 5' RACE reads into one entry per CDR3 protein, no DNA. The data show 130,000 or so distinct CDR3 sequences, and the top ten clones hold 0.29%. With respect to this clonotype: Its antigen remains unidentified.

The sequence was obtained from a human donor in good health. Some clones in this sample may be carry-over from other donors' samples. The sequenced sample was naive CXCR3- CD8+ T cells from blood. The subset here: CD45RO-CCR7+CD27+CD95- naive CD8+ T cells lacking CXCR3 (TNR3-).

The CDR3 protein is CASSEIAGELEQFF. The chain is built from TRBV7-3 and TRBJ2-1; lacking DNA, the TRBD2 call made by TCRdb goes unchecked. The CDR3 contains 14 residues. CDR1 is SGHTA, CDR2 FQGTGA, per germline.